This T cell receptor (beta chain) was recovered during a study of OX40 agonist ivuxolimab in advanced cancers. For the study at large: Among those treated, three patients had partial responses, one with hepatocellular carcinoma and two with cutaneous melanoma. Study-wide points: Expanded clones belonging to CD8+ T cells outnumbered, on average, those of CD4+. Both CD4+ and CD8+ T cell populations in blood had undergone clonal expansion by week 6 at 0.1 to 3.0 mg/kg.

Germline V gives CDR1 LGHNA, CDR2 YNFKEQ. This CDR3 spans 17 amino acids. V dropped 0 bases and J dropped 1; count of bases not matched to a gene: 4. Patients were ruled out by autoimmune disease history or systemic immunosuppression. In regard to this clone: Its antigen remains unknown.

The repertoire was sequenced with immunoSEQ multiplex PCR; TCRdb's copy has only in-frame clones and lacks some. The repertoire has 20,000 to 25,000 clones, around 87% of them found once; the top ten carry around 15%. The chain combines TRBV4-2 with TRBJ2-7; TRBD2 matches at 12 bases. This specimen consisted of CD4+ or CD8+ T cells sorted from blood, obtained in a trial of the OX40 agonist ivuxolimab. The clonotype was recovered from an adult with an advanced solid tumor such as melanoma, head and neck, liver or kidney cancer. As DNA, the CDR3 is TGTGCCAGCAGCCAAGAAACTAGCGGGGGGAGTTCCTACGAGCAGTACTTC. Translating it yields CASSQETSGGSSYEQYF.